The source of this T cell receptor beta chain is a study of vaccination and CD4 T cells after COVID-19. Across the study: Nasal swab PCR detected SARS-CoV-2 in convalescent patients, who comprised 9 or 10 mild cases and one severe case. The study's findings and limits: Convalescent patients saw a median about 86% of their reactive clones show up only after vaccination.

This sample's time point: late sampling 161 to 241 days after vaccination in a few convalescent patients. CDR1 LNHDA and CDR2 SQIVND come from the germline V gene (reference sequence). Trimming pared 8 bases from V and 2 bases from J, leaving 19 bases between. The CDR3 is 15 amino acids. In the case of this clonotype: Its antigen is as yet unknown.

TCRdb redid the calling of the PCR reads with MiXCR, one entry per CDR3 protein. The sample holds some 29,000 distinct CDR3 sequences, about 50% seen once. Sequences were derived from CD4+ T cells from blood, sampled about 7 months after SARS-CoV-2 vaccination. This sequence was found in a human donor who had recovered from COVID-19. The chain employs TRBV19 and TRBJ2-7, with D unresolved. CDR3 amino acids: CASSTSRSSAYEQYF. In nucleotides, the CDR3 is TGTGCCAGTTCTACCTCGCGGAGTTCGGCCTACGAGCAGTACTTC. Using reference TRBV19 and TRBJ2-7 for the parts outside the CDR3, the full variable domain is DGGITQSPKYLFRKEGQNVTLSCEQNLNHDAMYWYRQDPGQGLRLIYYSQIVNDFQKGDIAEGYSVSREKKESFPLTVTSAQKNPTAFYLCASSTSRSSAYEQYFGPGTRLTVT.